The 17 T cell receptor beta chains below all came from one sample that was sequenced in a study of OX40 agonist ivuxolimab in advanced cancers. The data were produced by immunoSEQ multiplex PCR, yet TCRdb's version contains in-frame clones alone and is incomplete. Altogether more than 65,000 clones are present, about 79% being singletons, with the ten largest covering 0.95% to 1.3%. The source was CD4+ or CD8+ T cells sorted from blood, collected in a trial of the OX40 agonist ivuxolimab. Every receptor here comes from an adult with an advanced solid tumor such as melanoma, head and neck, liver or kidney cancer.

The chain joins TRBV4-3 to TRBJ1-1, with D perhaps matching TRBD1 (5 bases). Germline CDR1 and CDR2: LGHNA and YSLEER. The CDR3 is made up of 14 amino acids. Trimming removed 3 bases from V and 7 bases from J, with 15 bases in between. CDR3 DNA: TGCGCCAGCAGCCAGGGACTTCTCCTAGGTGAAGCTTTCTTT. It translates to CASSQGLLLGEAFF.

The chain combines TRBV5-1 with TRBJ1-1; D might be TRBD1 (5 bases). CDR3 size: 16 residues. V was cut by 0 bases and J by 8 bases, with 20 bases left in between. The germline V gene has CDR1 SGHRS and CDR2 YFSETQ. This CDR3 is CASSLVSGFGSGEAFF. In DNA form, the CDR3 reads TGCGCCAGCAGCTTGGTCTCAGGGTTTGGTAGTGGGGAAGCTTTCTTT.

CDR3 residues: CASSPRGERNEKLFF. For the CDR3, the DNA is TGCGCCAGCAGCCCGAGGGGGGAAAGGAATGAAAAACTGTTTTTT. The chain combines TRBV5-1 with TRBJ1-4, with D perhaps matching TRBD1 (6 bases). The CDR3 extends over 15 amino acids. V gave up 4 bases and J gave up 5 bases, with 15 bases separating them. CDR1 SGHRS and CDR2 YFSETQ come from the germline V gene.

V gene TRBV19 combines with J gene TRBJ1-2; tentatively, D is TRBD1 (5 bases). CDR3 length: 15 amino acids. The V end was cut by 0 bases, the J end by 3 bases, with 11 bases between. CDR1 is LNHDA, CDR2 SQIVND, per germline (reference sequence). The CDR3: CASSIDGGADYGYTF. CDR3 DNA sequence: TGTGCCAGTAGTATAGATGGTGGGGCTGACTATGGCTACACCTTC.

The V gene is TRBV5-1, the J gene TRBJ2-3; 7 nucleotides agree with TRBD2. The CDR3 extends over 13 amino acids. CDR1 and CDR2 from the germline V gene are SGHRS and YFSETQ. The trim removed 4 bases at V and 6 bases at J, leaving 5 bases unmatched. In DNA, the CDR3 is TGCGCCAGCAGCCCCCGGCGGGGGGATACGCAGTATTTT. This sequence encodes CASSPRRGDTQYF.

The DNA for the CDR3 is TGTGCCAGCAGTTGGGGGACGGACTCCTACGAGCAGTACTTC. Encoded protein: CASSWGTDSYEQYF. J is TRBJ2-7 and V is TRBV6-5; D assignment may be TRBD1 or TRBD2 (5 bases each). CDR1 is MNHEY and CDR2 is SVGAGI in the germline V gene. V gave up 4 bases and J gave up 0 bases, with 10 bases separating them. The CDR3 runs 14 residues.

The chain is built from TRBV4-3 and TRBJ1-2; a possible D gene is TRBD1 (5 bases). The length of the CDR3 is 13 residues. Trimming stripped 4 bases from V and 4 bases from J, with 10 bases between. Germline lookup yields CDR1 LGHNA and CDR2 YSLEER. CDR3 residues: CASSLGPGYGYTF. Here the CDR3 DNA reads TGCGCCAGCAGCCTGGGACCGGGCTATGGCTACACCTTC.

This chain uses TRBV18 with TRBJ2-2, with a weak D call TRBD1 (6 bases). CDR1 is KGHSH, CDR2 LQKENI, per germline. The V end was cut by 6 bases, the J end by 2 bases, with 16 bases between. CDR3 size: 16 residues. The CDR3 loop is CASSEFTTGNTGELFF. CDR3 DNA sequence: TGTGCCAGCTCCGAATTTACGACAGGCAACACCGGGGAGCTGTTTTTT.

The chain carries TRBV2 and TRBJ2-2; D gene uncertain. Germline lookup yields CDR1 SNHLY and CDR2 FYNNEI. This CDR3 is built from 15 residues. Trimming took off 4 bases at V and 0 bases at J, with 9 bases between the two ends. CDR3 amino acids: CASSGAGSNTGELFF. The CDR3 DNA sequence: TGTGCCAGCAGTGGGGCAGGTTCGAACACCGGGGAGCTGTTTTTT.

This chain's CDR3 is CASSFDPGTDEKLFF. CDR3 coding DNA: TGTGCCAGCAGCTTTGACCCCGGGACAGATGAAAAACTGTTTTTT. The chain is built from TRBV7-2 and TRBJ1-4, with 7 bases identical to TRBD1. Losses at the gene ends were 3 bases for V and 6 bases for J; bases not matched to a gene: 7. Per germline, CDR1 SGHTA and CDR2 FQGNSA. The CDR3 length is 15 residues.

This chain joins TRBV5-1 and TRBJ2-3; the D gene could be TRBD1 or TRBD2 (7 bases each). This CDR3 spans 16 amino acids. V dropped 0 bases and J dropped 4 bases, with 15 bases sitting between them. Germline CDR1 SGHRS, CDR2 YFSETQ. CDR3 in DNA: TGCGCCAGCAGCTTGGGGTCGACAGGGAGGGCAGATACGCAGTATTTT. This gives the protein CASSLGSTGRADTQYF.

The chain is built from TRBV7-2 and TRBJ2-2; D is unclear. The ends were cut back, 1 base at V and 5 bases at J, with 8 bases in the middle. Germline V CDR1 and CDR2: SGHTA, FQGNSA. CDR3 length equals 14 residues. The CDR3 sequence: CASSLVRNTGELFF. In DNA, the CDR3 is TGTGCCAGCAGCTTAGTCAGGAATACCGGGGAGCTGTTTTTT.

This chain links TRBV6-1 with TRBJ2-5; D unclear. CDR3 length: 12 residues. Trimming shortened V by 0 bases and J by 5 bases, and 4 bases separated the two germline ends. CDR1 and CDR2 from the germline V gene are MNHNS and SASEGT. The CDR3 protein is CASSEAWETQYF. The CDR3 bases are TGTGCCAGCAGTGAAGCGTGGGAGACCCAGTACTTC.

The chain combines TRBV5-1 with TRBJ1-4; D perhaps matches TRBD1 (6 bases). Germline CDR1 SGHRS, CDR2 YFSETQ. V lost 4 bases to trimming and J lost 5 bases, with 12 bases between them. The CDR3 covers 14 residues. CDR3 region: CASSRGPGNEKLFF. The CDR3 nucleotides are TGCGCCAGCAGCCGGGGGCCCGGGAATGAAAAACTGTTTTTT. Based on the CDR3 plus reference TRBV5-1 and TRBJ1-4, the full variable domain is KAGVTQTPRYLIKTRGQQVTLSCSPISGHRSVSWYQQTPGQGLQFLFEYFSETQRNKGNFPGRFSGRQFSNSRSEMNVSTLELGDSALYLCASSRGPGNEKLFFGSGTQLSVL.

V usage is TRBV5-6 and J usage is TRBJ1-6; D is possibly TRBD1 (5 bases). There are 15 residues in the CDR3. V was trimmed by 1 base and J by 4 bases, leaving 9 bases between them. Germline CDR1 and CDR2: SGHDT and YYEEEE. As DNA, the CDR3 is TGTGCCAGCAGCTTGAAGGGGAGGTATAATTCACCCCTCCACTTT. This translates into CASSLKGRYNSPLHF.

The CDR3 coding sequence is TGTGCCAGCAGCCAAAGCCCCGACAGGGAGCAGTACTTC. This codes for CASSQSPDREQYF. The J gene is TRBJ2-7, the V gene TRBV6-5; weak D call: TRBD1 (6 bases). CDR1 MNHEY and CDR2 SVGAGI come from the germline V gene. The CDR3 spans 13 residues. Deletions cut 6 bases from V and 7 bases from J, with 16 bases between.

On this clone itself: The junction and the germline gene differ at one end; a read error may be behind it. V gene TRBV5-6 combines with J gene TRBJ1-1; weak D call: TRBD1 (6 bases). Germline CDR1 reads SGHDT; CDR2 reads YYEEEE. This CDR3 has 12 amino acids. The CDR3 nucleotides read TGTGCCAGCAACTACCGGGACACGGAAGCTTTCTTT. Amino acids: CASNYRDTEAFF.